Presented here are 31 T cell receptor beta chains from one specimen sequenced in a study of shared clonotypes between healthy human individuals. Data came from immunoSEQ multiplex PCR; TCRdb stores just in-frame clones and leaves some out. The sample yields some 300,000 clones, around 79% seen once. Input material: memory CD4+ T cells sorted from blood. Stated subset: CD45RA-negative fraction. The receptor set was obtained from a man aged 25-45 years in good health.

A remark on this clone: A much larger clone sits a single nucleotide away, making a read error possible. The CDR3 nucleotides are TGTGCCAGCAAGGAGGACAGGGGTCGGAACAATGAGCAGTTCTTC. Translation gives CASKEDRGRNNEQFF. The chain carries TRBV2 and TRBJ2-1; 9 bases fit TRBD1. The V and J ends lost 7 bases and 5 bases, in that order; junction bases with no gene match: 9. Germline-derived CDR1 and CDR2 are SNHLY and FYNNEI. The CDR3 is 15 amino acids.

This sequence joins TRBV11-3 and TRBJ2-7; TRBD1 matches at 7 bases. With V trimmed by 9 bases and J by 0 bases, 8 bases remained unmatched. This CDR3 has 14 amino acids. CDR1 and CDR2 (germline): SGHNT, YENEEA. This CDR3 is CASSPGQSSYEQYF. In nucleotides, the CDR3 is TGTGCCAGTTCACCGGGACAGAGCTCCTACGAGCAGTACTTC.

Comment on this clone: A far larger clone differs by one base, so this is likely a read error. The chain has TRBV6-1 and TRBJ1-1; D perhaps matches TRBD1 (5 bases). The CDR3 runs 14 residues. V was trimmed by 6 bases and J by 5 bases, leaving 16 bases between them. The germline V gene has CDR1 MNHNS and CDR2 SASEGT. For the CDR3, the DNA is TGTGCCAGCAGGGCAGTGGGGGGGGGTACTGAAGCTTTCTTT. Protein product: CASRAVGGGTEAFF.

The V call is TRBV6-5, the J call TRBJ2-3, with D possibly TRBD1 on 6 matching bases. Between the trimmed V and J ends, which lost 9 bases and 1 base, there was a span of 17 bases. The CDR3 runs 15 residues. Per germline, CDR1 MNHEY and CDR2 SVGAGI. The CDR3 coding sequence is TGTGCCAGACCTCACCCAGGGGTTGGCACAGATACGCAGTATTTT. Encoded protein: CARPHPGVGTDTQYF.

The chain combines TRBV7-8 with TRBJ2-5; the match to TRBD1 covers 7 bases. The V gene end was trimmed by 0 bases and the J gene end by 1 base; junction bases not matched to a gene: 2. Germline CDR1 is SGHVS and CDR2 is FQNEAQ. This CDR3 contains 15 residues. CDR3 sequence reads: CASSLAGQLQETQYF. The CDR3 nucleotides read TGTGCCAGCAGCTTAGCGGGACAGCTCCAAGAGACCCAGTACTTC. Looking up the rest from reference TRBV7-8 and TRBJ2-5 gives the full variable domain: GAGVSQSPRYKVAKRGQDVALRCDPISGHVSLFWYQQALGQGPEFLTYFQNEAQLDKSGLPSDRFFAERPEGSVSTLKIQRTQQEDSAVYLCASSLAGQLQETQYFGPGTRLLVL.

The chain carries TRBV10-2 and TRBJ1-1; perhaps TRBD1 as D (5 bases). CDR1 is WSHSY and CDR2 is SAAADI in the germline V gene. The CDR3 is 15 residues long. The V gene lost 2 bases and the J gene lost 0 bases, with 10 bases spanning the gap. The DNA of the CDR3 is TGCGCCAGCAGTGAGGGGTCCAGGGTGAACACTGAAGCTTTCTTT. Amino acid sequence: CASSEGSRVNTEAFF.

V and J are TRBV28 and TRBJ2-5; tentatively, D is TRBD2 (6 bases). Per germline, CDR1 MDHEN and CDR2 SYDVKM. The CDR3 is 15 residues long. Trimming pared 4 bases from V and 5 bases from J, leaving 17 bases between. The chain's CDR3 is CASSSPSGGRETQYF. The CDR3 DNA reads as TGTGCCAGCAGTTCTCCCTCAGGAGGGCGGGAGACCCAGTACTTC.

This chain joins TRBV5-6 and TRBJ2-7; 8 nucleotides line up with TRBD2. The V gene end was trimmed by 1 base and the J gene end by 0 bases; junction bases not matched to a gene: 3. The CDR3 runs 15 residues. Germline V gene lookup returns CDR1 SGHDT and CDR2 YYEEEE. The CDR3 loop is CASSLRTSPSYEQYF. CDR3 nucleotide sequence: TGTGCCAGCAGCTTGCGGACTAGCCCCTCCTACGAGCAGTACTTC.

The chain uses TRBV7-8 and TRBJ1-1; a weak D match, TRBD1 (5 bases). The V and J ends lost 5 bases and 5 bases respectively, with 15 bases between them. CDR1 is SGHVS and CDR2 is FQNEAQ in the germline V gene. This CDR3 comprises 14 residues. CDR3: CASSLAGVRTEAFF. The CDR3 DNA is TGTGCCAGCAGCCTGGCGGGGGTGAGGACTGAAGCTTTCTTT.

V usage is TRBV6-1 and J usage is TRBJ2-5, with D uncertain. CDR1 and CDR2 from the germline V gene are MNHNS and SASEGT. V was cut by 8 bases and J by 0 bases, with 10 bases left in between. The CDR3 consists of 13 residues. CDR3 DNA: TGTGCCAGCCGAAGGAGCCACCAAGAGACCCAGTACTTC. Protein product: CASRRSHQETQYF.

The CDR3 loop reads CASSLRWNTGELFF. CDR3 bases: TGTGCCAGCAGTCTGAGGTGGAACACCGGGGAGCTGTTTTTT. The rearrangement links TRBV27 to TRBJ2-2, with no clear D. The CDR3 totals 14 residues. V was shortened by 5 bases and J by 1 base, with 8 bases between the two germline ends. CDR1 and CDR2 from the germline V gene are MNHEY and SMNVEV (reference sequence).

This clone was counted many times. The chain carries TRBV15 and TRBJ1-1, with D possibly TRBD1 on 5 matching bases. Germline values: CDR1 LNHNV, CDR2 YYDKDF (reference sequence). V was cut by 7 bases and J by 4 bases, with 13 bases left in between. CDR3 length: 13 residues. The CDR3 loop reads CATTNRGLTEAFF. Written as DNA, the CDR3 is TGTGCCACCACAAACCGGGGCCTCACTGAAGCTTTCTTT.

The chain joins TRBV11-2 to TRBJ1-3, with 9 bases fitting TRBD1. Per germline, CDR1 SGHAT and CDR2 FQNNGV. There are 16 residues in the CDR3. V was pared by 2 bases and J by 2 bases, with 4 bases of the junction left unmatched. In DNA form, the CDR3 reads TGTGCCAGCAGCTTACTACAGGGGGCGCCTGGAAACACCATATATTTT. Translating it yields CASSLLQGAPGNTIYF. The full variable domain, completed using reference TRBV11-2 and TRBJ1-3, is EAGVAQSPRYKIIEKRQSVAFWCNPISGHATLYWYQQILGQGPKLLIQFQNNGVVDDSQLPKDRFSAERLKGVDSTLKIQPAKLEDSAVYLCASSLLQGAPGNTIYFGEGSWLTVV.

V and J are TRBV18 and TRBJ1-2, with D possibly being TRBD1 (6 bases). Trimming removed 4 bases at V and 2 bases at J, with 17 bases between. There are 16 residues in the CDR3. From germline, CDR1 is KGHSH and CDR2 LQKENI. CDR3 nucleotide sequence: TGTGCCAGCTCACACGGCGGGGGGCGCATCAACTATGGCTACACCTTC. It yields the protein CASSHGGGRINYGYTF.

V usage is TRBV5-8 and J usage is TRBJ2-1; 11 nucleotides agree with TRBD2. Germline V lookup: CDR1 SGHTS, CDR2 YDEGEE. Trimming cost V 1 base and J 6 bases; bases outside gene matches: 9. The CDR3 runs to 17 residues. CDR3 bases: TGTGCCAGCAGCTTGATCCTGATAGGACTAGCGGGCAATGAGCAGTTCTTC. Translated: CASSLILIGLAGNEQFF.

This clone was seen a single time. The gene calls are TRBV4-3 and TRBJ2-5; TRBD1 is a possible D gene (6 bases). This CDR3 is 14 amino acids long. Germline-derived CDR1 and CDR2 are LGHNA and YSLEER. Trimming removed 2 bases from V and 5 bases from J, with 12 bases in between. The CDR3 sequence: CASSQRTGFETQYF. The CDR3 DNA is TGCGCCAGCAGCCAAAGAACAGGGTTTGAGACCCAGTACTTC.

The chain carries TRBV10-1 and TRBJ2-1; 8 bases fit TRBD2. Germline-derived CDR1 and CDR2 are WNHNN and SYGVQD (reference sequence). CDR3 length equals 15 residues. Unmatched junction bases numbered 9, after V lost 3 bases and J lost 8 bases. The CDR3 reads CASSDGLAGSYEQFF. CDR3 DNA: TGCGCCAGCAGTGATGGGCTAGCGGGCTCGTATGAGCAGTTCTTC.

CDR3 in DNA: TGTGCCAGCAGCATCCGACGGAACAATGAGCAGTTCTTC. Translation: CASSIRRNNEQFF. The chain joins TRBV7-9 to TRBJ2-1, with unresolved D. The CDR3 has 13 amino acids. Trimming took 5 bases from V and 5 from J, leaving 10 bases between them. From germline, CDR1 is SEHNR and CDR2 FQNEAQ (reference sequence).

The J gene is TRBJ2-7, the V gene TRBV10-3; 10 nucleotides match TRBD1. Germline V gene data show CDR1 as ENHRY and CDR2 as SYGVKD. Trimming at V came to 7 bases and at J to 6 bases, leaving 15 bases not matched to a gene. The CDR3 runs 16 residues. The CDR3 DNA follows: TGTGCCATCAATACAAAACCGCCGGGACAGGGGAGCGAGCAGTACTTC. It encodes CAINTKPPGQGSEQYF.

The chain carries TRBV5-1 and TRBJ2-5; D is uncertain. This CDR3 is 13 amino acids long. The germline V gene encodes CDR1 SGHRS and CDR2 YFSETQ. V lost 6 bases to trimming and J lost 7 bases, with 16 bases between them. The CDR3 sequence is CASNPNTGGTQYF. CDR3 nucleotide sequence: TGCGCCAGCAACCCAAATACGGGTGGGACCCAGTACTTC.

About this clone: The identical CDR3 is also encoded by other nucleotide sequences in the sample. This chain links TRBV5-5 with TRBJ1-5, with D possibly being TRBD1 (5 bases). CDR1 is SGHKS and CDR2 is YYEKEE in the germline V gene (reference sequence). This CDR3 has 14 amino acids. Trimming stripped 0 bases from V and 4 bases from J, with 8 bases between. CDR3 loop: CASSLAGGNQPQHF. The CDR3 DNA follows: TGTGCCAGCAGCTTGGCCGGGGGAAATCAGCCCCAGCATTTT.

The V call is TRBV5-4, the J call TRBJ2-6; the match to TRBD2 covers 12 bases. The V gene end was trimmed by 2 bases and the J gene end by 4 bases; junction bases not matched to a gene: 7. Germline V gene data show CDR1 as SGHNT and CDR2 as YYREEE (reference sequence). This CDR3 comprises 18 residues. CDR3 DNA sequence: TGTGCCAGCAGCTTAGGACTAGCGGGAAAAACAGGGGCCAACGTCCTGACTTTC. Its translation: CASSLGLAGKTGANVLTF.

This clone was recorded at least ten times. This chain connects TRBV6-4 to TRBJ2-1; 11 positions agree with TRBD1. The V gene's germline CDR1 is MRHNA and CDR2 SNTAGT. With V trimmed by 2 bases and J by 6 bases, 0 bases remained unmatched. The CDR3 spans 14 residues. The CDR3 sequence: CASSDGTGGNEQFF. The CDR3 nucleotides read TGTGCCAGCAGTGACGGGACAGGGGGCAATGAGCAGTTCTTC.

The genes are TRBV27 and TRBJ1-5, with 10 nucleotides matching TRBD1. The CDR3 totals 14 residues. V lost 6 bases, J lost 14 bases, and 13 bases stayed unmatched. CDR1 is MNHEY, CDR2 SMNVEV, per germline (reference sequence). CDR3 protein: CASREGQGFRAEHF. CDR3 bases: TGTGCCAGCAGAGAGGGACAGGGGTTCCGGGCGGAGCATTTT.

In its sample, this clone was seen once. This chain joins TRBV5-6 and TRBJ2-5; no firm D call. CDR1 is SGHDT, CDR2 YYEEEE, per germline. V was cut by 0 bases and J by 4 bases, with 13 bases left in between. This CDR3 has 15 amino acids. CDR3 sequence: CASSLAIFKGETQYF. In DNA, the CDR3 is TGTGCCAGCAGCTTGGCGATATTTAAGGGAGAGACCCAGTACTTC.

The chain joins TRBV18 to TRBJ2-7; D may be TRBD1 (6 bases). Germline-derived CDR1 and CDR2 are KGHSH and LQKENI. V was shortened by 2 bases and J by 6 bases, with 17 bases between the two germline ends. The CDR3 runs 15 residues. This chain's CDR3 is CASSPKAVRGSEQYF. CDR3 nucleotides: TGTGCCAGCTCACCAAAGGCGGTCAGGGGATCCGAGCAGTACTTC.

The chain recombines TRBV11-3 with TRBJ2-5; 11 bases align to TRBD2. The CDR3 runs 18 residues. V dropped 1 base and J dropped 1; count of bases not matched to a gene: 8. Germline loops: CDR1 SGHNT, CDR2 YENEEA. CDR3 DNA: TGTGCCAGCAGCTTAGGGAGACTAGCGGGAAGTCCCCAAGAGACCCAGTACTTC. Its translation: CASSLGRLAGSPQETQYF.

The genes are TRBV10-3 and TRBJ2-1; 15 bases are a match to TRBD2. J gave up 8 bases and V 2 bases, and 7 bases lay outside the gene matches. CDR1 and CDR2 from the germline V gene are ENHRY and SYGVKD. The CDR3 contains 17 residues. CDR3 sequence (DNA): TGTGCCATCAGTGAGGCCCGGACTAGCGGGAGGGCCCATGAGCAGTTCTTC. Protein: CAISEARTSGRAHEQFF.

The chain uses TRBV11-2 and TRBJ2-1; possibly TRBD2 for D (5 bases). Trimming took 5 bases from V and 6 from J, leaving 14 bases between them. Germline V gene data show CDR1 as SGHAT and CDR2 as FQNNGV. This CDR3 is 14 amino acids long. The DNA for the CDR3 is TGTGCCAGCAGCCGTTTGACGGGGTTCAATGAGCAGTTCTTC. This codes for CASSRLTGFNEQFF.

The rearrangement links TRBV27 to TRBJ2-3; D possibly corresponds to TRBD2 (6 bases). CDR1 is MNHEY, CDR2 SMNVEV, per germline (reference sequence). The V end was cut by 1 base, the J end by 2 bases, with 19 bases between. This CDR3 is built from 18 residues. The DNA of the CDR3 is TGTGCCAGCAGTTTATACGGACGGAGCGGGTATCCCACAGATACGCAGTATTTT. It codes for CASSLYGRSGYPTDTQYF.

V usage is TRBV19 and J usage is TRBJ2-5, with D unresolved. The CDR3 extends over 13 amino acids. Looked up from germline, CDR1 is LNHDA and CDR2 is SQIVND (reference sequence). V gave up 6 bases and J gave up 4 bases, with 12 bases separating them. DNA for the CDR3: TGTGCCAGTAGCAGAGAACAGTTAGAGACCCAGTACTTC. Protein: CASSREQLETQYF.